This TCR beta chain was sequenced for a study of T cell responses to AZD1222 COVID-19 vaccine. Regarding the study as a whole: The donors showed a predominance of white British ancestry and of females, with possible underestimation of clonal diversity.

The assay was immunoSEQ multiplex PCR, and TCRdb's table has in-frame clones only and misses some. The table records tens of thousands of clones, about 90% of them present only once. Of note for this clone: Antigen specificity is unknown.

The CDR3 has 14 amino acids. The ends were cut back, 5 bases at V and 6 bases at J, with 17 bases in the middle. Germline CDR1 is MDHEN and CDR2 is SYDVKM. V usage is TRBV28 and J usage is TRBJ2-7, with TRBD2 as a possible D gene (6 bases). This TCR was recovered from an adult in good health. Material: peripheral blood, obtained on day 0 of MenACWY control vaccination. In DNA, the CDR3 is TGTGCCAGCAGTCCCCAAGCCTTGGGACTCGAGCAGTACTTC. Translated: CASSPQALGLEQYF.